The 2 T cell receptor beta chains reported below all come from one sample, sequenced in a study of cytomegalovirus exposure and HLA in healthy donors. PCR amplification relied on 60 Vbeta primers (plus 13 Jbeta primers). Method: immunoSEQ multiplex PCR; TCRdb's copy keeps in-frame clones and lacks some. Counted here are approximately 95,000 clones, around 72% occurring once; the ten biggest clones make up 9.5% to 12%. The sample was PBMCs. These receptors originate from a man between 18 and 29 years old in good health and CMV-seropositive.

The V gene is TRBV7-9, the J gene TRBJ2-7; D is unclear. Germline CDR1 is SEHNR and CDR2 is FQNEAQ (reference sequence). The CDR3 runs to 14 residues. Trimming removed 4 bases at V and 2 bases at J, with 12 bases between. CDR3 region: CASSSTRGPYEQYF. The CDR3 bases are TGTGCCAGCAGCTCCACCCGCGGCCCCTACGAGCAGTACTTC.

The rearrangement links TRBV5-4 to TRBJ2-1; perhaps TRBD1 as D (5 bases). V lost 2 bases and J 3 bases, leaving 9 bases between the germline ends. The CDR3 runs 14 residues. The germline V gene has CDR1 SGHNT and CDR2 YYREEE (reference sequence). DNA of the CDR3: TGTGCCAGCAGCTTCAGCAGGGTCTACAATGAGCAGTTCTTC. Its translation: CASSFSRVYNEQFF.